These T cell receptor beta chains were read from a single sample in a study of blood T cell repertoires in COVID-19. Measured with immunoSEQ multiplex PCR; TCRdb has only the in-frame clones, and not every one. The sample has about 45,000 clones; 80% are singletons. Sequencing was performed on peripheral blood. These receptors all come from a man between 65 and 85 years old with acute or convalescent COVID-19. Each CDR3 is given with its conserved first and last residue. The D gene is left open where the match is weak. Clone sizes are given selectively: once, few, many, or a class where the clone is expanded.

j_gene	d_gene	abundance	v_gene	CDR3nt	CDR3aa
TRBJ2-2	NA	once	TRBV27	TGTGCCAGCAGTTTAATAGAAAACACCGGGGAGCTGTTTTTT	CASSLIENTGELFF
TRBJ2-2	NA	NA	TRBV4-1	TGCGCCAGCAGCCATGGACAGCCCACCGGGGAGCTGTTTTTT	CASSHGQPTGELFF
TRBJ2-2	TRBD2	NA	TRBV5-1	TGCGCCAGCACCCTCGTTCAGGCTAGCGGGAACACCGGGGAGCTGTTTTTT	CASTLVQASGNTGELFF
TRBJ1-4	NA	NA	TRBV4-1	TGCGCCAGCAGCCAAGGGGGGGGGCGCGTAGCTAATGAAAAACTGTTTTTT	CASSQGGGRVANEKLFF
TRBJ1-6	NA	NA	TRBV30	TGTGCCTGGAGTTTGGCCGGGAAATATTCACCCCTCCACTTT	CAWSLAGKYSPLHF
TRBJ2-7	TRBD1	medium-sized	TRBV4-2	TGTGCCAGCAGCCAAGAGCGGGCCAGGGGGTCCCACGAGCAGTACTTC	CASSQERARGSHEQYF
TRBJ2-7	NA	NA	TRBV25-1	TGTGCCAGCAGTCACGTCAGGGGTGTGGGGGAGCAGTACTTC	CASSHVRGVGEQYF
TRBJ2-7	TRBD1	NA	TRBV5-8	TGTGCCAGCAGAGGGCAGGGGGATGAGCAGTACTTC	CASRGQGDEQYF
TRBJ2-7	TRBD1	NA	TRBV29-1	TGCAGCGTTGTTCTGGACAGGGCCTACGAGCAGTACTTC	CSVVLDRAYEQYF
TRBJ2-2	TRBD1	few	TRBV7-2	TGTGCCAGCAGCTTTCGAGCTATGGACAGGGGTACCGGGGAGCTGTTTTTT	CASSFRAMDRGTGELFF
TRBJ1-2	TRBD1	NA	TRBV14	TGTGCCAGCAGCCAGATGACTTCGACAGGGGGCTATGGCTACACCTTC	CASSQMTSTGGYGYTF
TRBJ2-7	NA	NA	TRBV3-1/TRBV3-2	TGTGCCAGCAGCCCCAGGGCCCACGAGCAGTACTTC	CASSPRAHEQYF
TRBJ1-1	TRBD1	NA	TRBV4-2	TGTGCCAGCAGCCAAGATTTAGGTCGGGACAGGGAGGCTTTCTTT	CASSQDLGRDREAFF
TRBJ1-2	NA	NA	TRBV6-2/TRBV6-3	TGTGCCAGCAGCCGTGATCAAGAGGGCTACACCTTC	CASSRDQEGYTF
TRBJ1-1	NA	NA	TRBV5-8	TGTGCCAGCAGAGTTACACCACAGAACACTGAAGCTTTCTTT	CASRVTPQNTEAFF
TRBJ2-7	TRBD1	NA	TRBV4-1	TGCGCCAGCCCCCCCGGGACAGTGAACTCCTACGAGCAGTACTTC	CASPPGTVNSYEQYF
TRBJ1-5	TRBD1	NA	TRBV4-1	TGCGCCAGCAGCCCACGGACAGGGCGCAATCAGCCCCAGCATTTT	CASSPRTGRNQPQHF
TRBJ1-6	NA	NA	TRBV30	TGTGCCTGGAGTGTTTGGCTCAATTCACCCCTCCACTTT	CAWSVWLNSPLHF
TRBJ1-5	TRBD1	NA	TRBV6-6	TGTGCCAGCAGTCAGGGGACAGGGCGCAATCAGCCCCAGCATTTT	CASSQGTGRNQPQHF
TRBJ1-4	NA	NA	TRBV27	TGTGCCAGCAATCGAAACGGGGAGCTGTTTGAAAAACTGTTTTTT	CASNRNGELFEKLFF
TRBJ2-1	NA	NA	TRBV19	TGTGCCAGTAACCTACAAGGGCTAGCGAGGGATGAGCAGTTCTTC	CASNLQGLARDEQFF
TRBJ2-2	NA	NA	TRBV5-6	TGTGCCAGCAGCTTAAGGCAGGTTTTCACCGGGGAGCTGTTTTTT	CASSLRQVFTGELFF
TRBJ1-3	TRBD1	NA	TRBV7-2	TGTGCCAGCAGCCCTAAGGGGGCTGCTGGAAACACCATATATTTT	CASSPKGAAGNTIYF
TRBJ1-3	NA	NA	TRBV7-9	TGTGCCAGCAGGAGCCCTGGAAACACCATATATTTT	CASRSPGNTIYF
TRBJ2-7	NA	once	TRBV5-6	TGTGCCAGCAGCTTGGCACAGGCTTTTGGGCAGTACTTC	CASSLAQAFGQYF
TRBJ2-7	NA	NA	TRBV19	TGTGCCAGTAGTCCTCCCCGGGGAGCCTACGAGCAGTACTTC	CASSPPRGAYEQYF
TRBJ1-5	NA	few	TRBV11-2	TGTGCCAGCAGCTTAGGTCCAGGGAGGCAGCCCCAGCATTTT	CASSLGPGRQPQHF
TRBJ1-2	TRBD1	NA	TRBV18	TGTGCCAGCTCACCTTCGAGGGACAGGGGAAACTATGGCTACACCTTC	CASSPSRDRGNYGYTF
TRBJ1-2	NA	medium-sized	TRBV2	TGTGCCAGCAGTGCATTCAGGGAGGGCTATGGCTACACCTTC	CASSAFREGYGYTF
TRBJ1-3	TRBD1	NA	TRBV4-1	TGCGCCAGCAGCCTCCGGGACAGGGCGGTAGGAAACACCATATATTTT	CASSLRDRAVGNTIYF
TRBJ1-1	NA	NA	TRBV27	TGTGCCAGCAGTGTTAACAGGTTAGTGAACACTGAAGCTTTCTTT	CASSVNRLVNTEAFF
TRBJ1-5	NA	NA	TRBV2	TGTGCCAGCAGTGAAGAGGGGGGGGGCCGGCAGCCCCAGCATTTT	CASSEEGGGRQPQHF
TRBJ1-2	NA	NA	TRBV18	TGTGCCAGCTCACCACCGACAGTCCATAACTATGGCTACACCTTC	CASSPPTVHNYGYTF
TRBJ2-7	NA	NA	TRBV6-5	TGTGCCAGCAGTAACAACTACGAGCAGTACTTC	CASSNNYEQYF
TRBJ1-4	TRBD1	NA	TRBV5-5	TGTGCCAGCAGCTTAGGGACAGGGGTTAAAAAACTGTTTTTT	CASSLGTGVKKLFF
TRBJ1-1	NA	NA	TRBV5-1	TGCGCCAGCAGCTTGTCCACCAGGGTTGAGACCGGCACTGAAGCTTTCTTT	CASSLSTRVETGTEAFF
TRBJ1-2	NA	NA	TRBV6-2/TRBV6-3	TGTGCCAGCAGTTTATGGCAGGGTGATGGCTACACCTTC	CASSLWQGDGYTF
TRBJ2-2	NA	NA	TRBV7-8	TGTGCCAGCAGCTTAAGCGGATGGCAGGGGAGCACCGGGGAGCTGTTTTTT	CASSLSGWQGSTGELFF
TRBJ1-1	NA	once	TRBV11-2	TGTGCCAGCAGCTTAATAAGTAAGGGGGTGAACACTGAAGCTTTCTTT	CASSLISKGVNTEAFF
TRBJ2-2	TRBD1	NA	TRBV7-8	TGTGCCAGCAGGATCCAGGGGGCGGCCGGGGAGCTGTTTTTT	CASRIQGAAGELFF